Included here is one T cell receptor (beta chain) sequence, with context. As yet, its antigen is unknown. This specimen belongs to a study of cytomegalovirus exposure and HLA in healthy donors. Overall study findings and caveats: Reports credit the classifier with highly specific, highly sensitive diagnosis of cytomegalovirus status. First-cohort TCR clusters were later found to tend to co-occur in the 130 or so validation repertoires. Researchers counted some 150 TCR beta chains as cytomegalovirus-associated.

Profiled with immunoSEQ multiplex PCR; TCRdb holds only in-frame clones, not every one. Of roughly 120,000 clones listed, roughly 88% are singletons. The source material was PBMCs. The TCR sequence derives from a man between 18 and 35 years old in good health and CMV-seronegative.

The CDR3 DNA reads TGTGCCAGCAGCCTGGAGGGACAGGGGGCGAGGAACACCTTC. This sequence encodes CASSLEGQGARNTF. The gene calls are TRBV5-5 and TRBJ1-2, with TRBD1 matching over 12 bases. J gave up 12 bases and V 4 bases, and 10 bases lay outside the gene matches. CDR1 is SGHKS, CDR2 YYEKEE, per germline (reference sequence). CDR3 length: 14 amino acids.